Detailed here is one TCR beta chain. Its antigen is still unknown. The V end lost 5 bases, the J end lost 5 bases, and 3 bases lay between the germline ends. Germline assignment: CDR1 SGHAT and CDR2 FQNNGV. There are 11 residues in the CDR3. The source of the sample is a study of cytomegalovirus exposure and HLA in healthy donors. Primers for the PCR totalled 60 Vbeta and 13 Jbeta. TCRdb's table, derived via immunoSEQ multiplex PCR, lists solely in-frame clones and lacks some. The sample yields around 89,000 clones, about 74% seen once. Study-level points and caveats: With later analysis, a missense DCLRE1C variant became linked to TCR beta V- and J-gene trimming.

The chain is built from TRBV11-2 and TRBJ1-4, with unresolved D. The sequence came from a man aged 35 to 55 in good health and CMV-seronegative. The sample comprised PBMCs. The chain's CDR3 is CASSQNEKLFF. DNA for the CDR3: TGTGCCAGCAGCCAAAATGAAAAACTGTTTTTT.